Each of the 15 T cell receptor beta chains below was sequenced from the same sample in a study of blood T cells in healthy people across ages. Primers used in a second PCR of roughly 6 to 12 cycles were a sample-barcoded 5' primer and a J-beta primer mix. TCRdb passed the 5' RACE reads through MiXCR, listing each CDR3 protein once. The sample gives fewer than 700,000 distinct CDR3 sequences, around 48% of which show up once; roughly 24% is in the top ten. Specimen: blood. The receptor set was obtained from a man older than 75 in good health.

This chain's CDR3 is CASSSGVRDTQYF. CDR3 nucleotides: TGTGCCAGCAGCTCAGGGGTGAGGGATACGCAGTATTTT. The genes are TRBV5-6 and TRBJ2-3; maybe TRBD1 (6 bases). The CDR3 runs 13 residues. The ends were cut back, 3 bases at V and 6 bases at J, with 11 bases in the middle. Germline assignment: CDR1 SGHDT and CDR2 YYEEEE. The whole variable domain, remainder taken from reference TRBV5-6 and TRBJ2-3, is DAGVTQSPTHLIKTRGQQVTLRCSPKSGHDTVSWYQQALGQGPQFIFQYYEEEERQRGNFPDRFSGHQFPNYSSELNVNALLLGDSALYLCASSSGVRDTQYFGPGTRLTVL.

The sample holds a few counts of this clonotype. J is TRBJ1-1 and V is TRBV2, with D maybe TRBD1 (6 bases). The CDR3 is 13 residues long. V was pared by 3 bases and J by 6 bases, with 11 bases between. Germline CDR1 reads SNHLY; CDR2 reads FYNNEI. The CDR3 bases are TGTGCCAGCAGTGAGACCGAGGGGGCTGAAGCTTTCTTT. This sequence encodes CASSETEGAEAFF.

The chain is built from TRBV7-3 and TRBJ2-1; the D is unclear. Trimming removed 5 bases from V and 7 bases from J, with 24 bases in between. This CDR3 is built from 17 residues. The germline CDR1 and CDR2 sequences are SGHTA and FQGTGA. CDR3 DNA: TGTGCCAGCAGCCCCGCCTTAAGCGAAGGCGGTTTTAATGAGCAGTTCTTC. This gives the protein CASSPALSEGGFNEQFF.

The sample holds a few counts of this clonotype. This chain uses TRBV11-2 with TRBJ2-3; TRBD2 aligns across 7 bases. Germline V gene lookup returns CDR1 SGHAT and CDR2 FQNNGV. The CDR3 totals 13 residues. The J segment lost 10 bases and the V segment lost 3 bases, leaving 7 bases of the junction unmatched. The CDR3 spells CASSLISGAAQYF. CDR3 nucleotides: TGTGCCAGCAGCTTGATCAGCGGGGCGGCGCAGTATTTT.

V and J are TRBV9 and TRBJ2-3; D unclear. The CDR3 sequence is 14 residues long. Germline CDR1 is SGDLS and CDR2 is YYNGEE. V lost 0 bases and J lost 1, with 6 bases in between. CDR3 sequence: CASSVDTRTDTQYF. DNA for the CDR3: TGTGCCAGCAGCGTAGACACGCGCACAGATACGCAGTATTTT.

On this clonotype itself: An end of the junction does not agree with germline; a read error may underlie this. V gene TRBV7-3 combines with J gene TRBJ2-6, with D maybe TRBD1 (6 bases). Germline CDR1 reads SGHTA; CDR2 reads FQGTGA. The CDR3 loop spans 16 amino acids. The CDR3 region is CASSAGQSSEANVLTF. The CDR3 coding sequence is TGTGCCAGCAGCGCCGGACAGAGCTCTGAGGCCAACGTCCTGACTTTC.

This chain links TRBV28 with TRBJ1-3; D uncertain. The CDR3 loop spans 14 amino acids. Trimming pared 6 bases from V and 0 bases from J, leaving 9 bases between. CDR1 and CDR2 (germline): MDHEN, SYDVKM. The CDR3 DNA sequence: TGTGCCAGCAGATTTCGGATCTCTGGAAACACCATATATTTT. It encodes CASRFRISGNTIYF.

This clonotype was found many times. The genes are TRBV6-6 and TRBJ2-7, with 8 nucleotides matching TRBD1. The germline V gene has CDR1 MNHNY and CDR2 SVGAGI (reference sequence). V shed 4 bases, J shed 2 bases, and the junction held 10 bases outside the gene matches. The CDR3 extends over 16 amino acids. The CDR3 nucleotides are TGTGCCAGCAGTTTTACCGGCGGGACAGGAGCCTACGAGCAGTACTTC. It encodes CASSFTGGTGAYEQYF.

This clonotype occurred a few times. This rearrangement joins TRBV10-3 to TRBJ2-1, with 7 nucleotides matching TRBD1. V dropped 4 bases and J dropped 6; count of bases not matched to a gene: 15. CDR1 is ENHRY and CDR2 is SYGVKD in the germline V gene. This CDR3 spans 17 amino acids. CDR3 sequence (DNA): TGTGCCATCAGTGGACAGCTTATACAGGGGTCGAGCAATGAGCAGTTCTTC. Translation: CAISGQLIQGSSNEQFF.

This rearrangement joins TRBV4-2 to TRBJ2-5; 14 bases are shared with TRBD2. The J segment lost 1 base and the V segment lost 3 bases, leaving 10 bases of the junction unmatched. CDR3 length: 19 amino acids. The germline V gene encodes CDR1 LGHNA and CDR2 YNFKEQ. The CDR3 DNA is TGTGCCAGCAGCCAGGGACTAGCGGGAGCCCTTCCCCTCCAAGAGACCCAGTACTTC. This sequence encodes CASSQGLAGALPLQETQYF.

The chain employs TRBV7-3 and TRBJ2-3; TRBD2 agrees at 9 bases. With V trimmed by 0 bases and J by 2 bases, 6 bases remained unmatched. This CDR3 is built from 17 residues. The V gene's germline CDR1 is SGHTA and CDR2 FQGTGA. The CDR3 protein is CASSLTGSGSLTDTQYF. The CDR3 coding sequence is TGTGCCAGCAGCTTAACTGGTAGCGGGAGCCTCACAGATACGCAGTATTTT.

A few counts support this clonotype. This chain uses TRBV7-2 with TRBJ1-2, with TRBD1 as a possible D gene (5 bases). V lost 0 bases and J 8 bases, leaving 13 bases between the germline ends. The CDR3 is made up of 14 amino acids. Germline-derived CDR1 and CDR2 are SGHTA and FQGNSA. The CDR3: CASSLAGAVEGYTF. In DNA form, the CDR3 reads TGTGCCAGCAGCTTAGCAGGGGCGGTGGAGGGCTACACCTTC.

This clonotype showed up many times. The chain is built from TRBV7-9 and TRBJ2-3, with D tentatively TRBD2 (6 bases). The ends were cut back, 8 bases at V and 0 bases at J, with 12 bases in the middle. This CDR3 has 14 amino acids. Germline CDR1 is SEHNR and CDR2 is FQNEAQ (reference sequence). Here the CDR3 reads CASRGGVSTDTQYF. DNA of the CDR3: TGTGCCAGCCGGGGCGGGGTTAGCACAGATACGCAGTATTTT.

This clonotype has only a few counts. The chain uses TRBV2 and TRBJ2-3; TRBD2 is a possible D gene (6 bases). This CDR3 is built from 13 residues. Germline CDR1 and CDR2: SNHLY and FYNNEI. DNA for the CDR3: TGTGTTCGCTCCGGGGGACGGACAGATACGCAGTATTTT. This gives the protein CVRSGGRTDTQYF.

The chain joins TRBV24-1 to TRBJ1-1, with TRBD1 matching over 10 bases. The CDR3 has 16 residues. V trimming: 2 bases; J trimming: 5 bases; junction bases outside the gene matches: 7. Germline V gene data show CDR1 as KGHDR and CDR2 as SFDVKD. CDR3 sequence: CATSDSARDRGTEAFF. The CDR3 DNA is TGTGCCACCAGTGATTCCGCCCGGGACAGGGGAACTGAAGCTTTCTTT.